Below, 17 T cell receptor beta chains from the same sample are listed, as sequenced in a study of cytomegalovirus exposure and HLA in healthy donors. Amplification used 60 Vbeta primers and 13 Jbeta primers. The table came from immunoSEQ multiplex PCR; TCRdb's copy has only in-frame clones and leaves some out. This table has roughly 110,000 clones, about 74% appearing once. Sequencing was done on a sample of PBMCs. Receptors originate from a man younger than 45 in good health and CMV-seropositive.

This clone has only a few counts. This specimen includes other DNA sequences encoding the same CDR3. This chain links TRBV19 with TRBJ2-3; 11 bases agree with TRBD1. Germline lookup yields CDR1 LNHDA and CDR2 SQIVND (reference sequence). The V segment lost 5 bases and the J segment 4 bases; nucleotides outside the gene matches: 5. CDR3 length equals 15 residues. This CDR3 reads CASSPGTGGADTQYF. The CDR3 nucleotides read TGTGCCAGTAGTCCCGGGACAGGGGGTGCAGATACGCAGTATTTT.

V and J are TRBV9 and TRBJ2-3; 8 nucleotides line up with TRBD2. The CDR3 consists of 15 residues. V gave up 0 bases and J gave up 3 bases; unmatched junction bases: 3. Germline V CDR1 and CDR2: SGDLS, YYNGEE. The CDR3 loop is CASSVAGGLTDTQYF. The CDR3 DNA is TGTGCCAGCAGCGTAGCGGGGGGGCTAACAGATACGCAGTATTTT.

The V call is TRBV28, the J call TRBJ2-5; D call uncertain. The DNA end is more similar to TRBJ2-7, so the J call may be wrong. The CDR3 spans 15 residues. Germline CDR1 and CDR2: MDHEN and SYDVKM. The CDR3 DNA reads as TGTGCCAGCAGTCTGCCTCGTAAAAGCTCCTACGAGCAGTACTTC. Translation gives CASSLPRKSSYEQYF.

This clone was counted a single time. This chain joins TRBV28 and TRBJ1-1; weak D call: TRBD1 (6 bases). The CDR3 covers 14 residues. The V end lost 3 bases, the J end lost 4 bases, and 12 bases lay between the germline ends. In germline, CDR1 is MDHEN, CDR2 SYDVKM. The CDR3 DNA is TGTGCCAGCAGTTTCCCAGGGGAGGGCACTGAAGCTTTCTTT. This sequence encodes CASSFPGEGTEAFF.

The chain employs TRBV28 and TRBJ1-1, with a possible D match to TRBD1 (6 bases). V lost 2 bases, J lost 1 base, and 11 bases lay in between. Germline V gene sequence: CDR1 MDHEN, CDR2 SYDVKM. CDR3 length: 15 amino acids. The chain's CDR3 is CASSLVRGANTEAFF. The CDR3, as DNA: TGTGCCAGCAGTTTAGTCAGGGGCGCGAACACTGAAGCTTTCTTT.

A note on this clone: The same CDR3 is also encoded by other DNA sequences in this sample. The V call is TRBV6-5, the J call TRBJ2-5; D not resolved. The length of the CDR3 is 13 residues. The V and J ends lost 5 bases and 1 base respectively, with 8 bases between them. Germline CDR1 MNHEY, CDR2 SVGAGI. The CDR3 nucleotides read TGTGCCAGCAGTAGAGATCGCCAAGAGACCCAGTACTTC. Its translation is CASSRDRQETQYF.

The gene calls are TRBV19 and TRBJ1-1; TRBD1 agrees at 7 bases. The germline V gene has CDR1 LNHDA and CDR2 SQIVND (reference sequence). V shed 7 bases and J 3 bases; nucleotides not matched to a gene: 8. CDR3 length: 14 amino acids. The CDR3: CASKTGTAYTEAFF. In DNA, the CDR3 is TGTGCCAGTAAGACTGGGACAGCGTACACTGAAGCTTTCTTT. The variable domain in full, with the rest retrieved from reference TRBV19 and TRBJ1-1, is DGGITQSPKYLFRKEGQNVTLSCEQNLNHDAMYWYRQDPGQGLRLIYYSQIVNDFQKGDIAEGYSVSREKKESFPLTVTSAQKNPTAFYLCASKTGTAYTEAFFGQGTRLTVV.

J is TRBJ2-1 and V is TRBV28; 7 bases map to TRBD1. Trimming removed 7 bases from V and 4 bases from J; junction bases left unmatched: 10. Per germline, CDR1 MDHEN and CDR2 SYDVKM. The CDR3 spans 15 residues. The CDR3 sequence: CASITGAAVYNEQFF. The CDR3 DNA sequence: TGTGCCAGCATCACAGGGGCCGCCGTTTACAATGAGCAGTTCTTC.

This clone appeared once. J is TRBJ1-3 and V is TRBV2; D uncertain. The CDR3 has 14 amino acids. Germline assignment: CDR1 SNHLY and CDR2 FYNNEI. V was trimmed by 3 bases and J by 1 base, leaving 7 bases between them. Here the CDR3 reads CASSEGVSGNTIYF. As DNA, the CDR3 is TGTGCCAGCAGTGAGGGAGTATCTGGAAACACCATATATTTT.

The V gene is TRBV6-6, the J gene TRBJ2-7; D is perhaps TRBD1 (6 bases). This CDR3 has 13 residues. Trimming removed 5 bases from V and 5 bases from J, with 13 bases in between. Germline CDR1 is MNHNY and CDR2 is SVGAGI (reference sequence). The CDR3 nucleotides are TGTGCCAGCAGTCAAAACAGGGACGACGAGCAGTACTTC. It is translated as CASSQNRDDEQYF.

CDR3 coding DNA: TGCGCCAGCAGCCAAGGACAGGGAATTCAGTATGGCTACACCTTC. Its protein product is CASSQGQGIQYGYTF. This chain joins TRBV4-1 and TRBJ1-2, with TRBD1 matching over 7 bases. Losses at the gene ends were 1 base for V and 5 bases for J; bases not matched to a gene: 7. CDR1 and CDR2 from the germline V gene are MGHRA and YSYEKL. The CDR3 runs to 15 residues.

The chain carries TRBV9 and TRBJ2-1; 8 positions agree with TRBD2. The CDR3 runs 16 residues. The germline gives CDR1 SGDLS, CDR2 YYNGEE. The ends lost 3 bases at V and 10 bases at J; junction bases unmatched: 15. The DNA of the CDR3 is TGTGCCAGCAGCGCGTTGGGACTACCCGGGGGGGAGGAGCAGTTCTTC. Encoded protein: CASSALGLPGGEEQFF.

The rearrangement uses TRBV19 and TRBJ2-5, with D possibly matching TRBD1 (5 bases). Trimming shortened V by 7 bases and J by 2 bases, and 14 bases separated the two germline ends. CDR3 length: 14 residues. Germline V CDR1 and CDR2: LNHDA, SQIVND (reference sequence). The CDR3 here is CASNGQGQQETQYF. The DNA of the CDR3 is TGTGCCAGTAATGGTCAGGGTCAGCAAGAGACCCAGTACTTC.

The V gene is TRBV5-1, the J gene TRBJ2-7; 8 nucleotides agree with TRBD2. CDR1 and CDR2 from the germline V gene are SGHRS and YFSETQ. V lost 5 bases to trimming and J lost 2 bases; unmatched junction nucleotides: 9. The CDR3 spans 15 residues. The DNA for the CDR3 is TGCGCCAGCAGAACCGGAGCGGGGGCGGCCTACGAGCAGTACTTC. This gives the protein CASRTGAGAAYEQYF.

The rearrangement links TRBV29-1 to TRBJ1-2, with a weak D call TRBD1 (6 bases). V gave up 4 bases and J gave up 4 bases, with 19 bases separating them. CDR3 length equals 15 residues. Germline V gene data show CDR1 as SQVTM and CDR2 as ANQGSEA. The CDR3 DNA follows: TGCAGCGTTGGCCAATCAGACAGGATGGGCTATGGCTACACCTTC. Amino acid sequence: CSVGQSDRMGYGYTF.

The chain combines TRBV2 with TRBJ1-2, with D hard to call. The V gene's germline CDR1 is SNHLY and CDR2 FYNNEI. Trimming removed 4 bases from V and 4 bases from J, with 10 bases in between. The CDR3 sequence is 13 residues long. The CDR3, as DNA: TGTGCCAGCAGTGCTTCCAGTGGCTATGGCTACACCTTC. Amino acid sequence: CASSASSGYGYTF.

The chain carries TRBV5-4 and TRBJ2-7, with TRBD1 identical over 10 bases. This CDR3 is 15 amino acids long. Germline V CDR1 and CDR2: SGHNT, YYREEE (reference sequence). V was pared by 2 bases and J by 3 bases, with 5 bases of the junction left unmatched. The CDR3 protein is CASSLLGQGVYEQYF. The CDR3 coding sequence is TGTGCCAGCAGCTTACTCGGACAGGGGGTCTACGAGCAGTACTTC.